This TCR beta chain was recorded in a study of OX40 agonist ivuxolimab in advanced cancers. Study information: Previous treatment with anti-PD-1, anti-PD-L1 or anti-CTLA-4 therapy was allowed; 40% had received some. Study-wide results and caveats: In the expanded peripheral T cells, antigen specificity was never determined. The study observed clonal expansion of CD4+ and CD8+ blood T cells by week 6 at 0.1 to 3.0 mg/kg.

As to this clone: The antigen is unknown.

This CDR3 is built from 16 residues. Germline assignment: CDR1 SGHNT and CDR2 YENEEA. With V trimmed by 3 bases and J by 0 bases, 5 bases remained unmatched. The assay was immunoSEQ multiplex PCR, and TCRdb's table has in-frame clones only and misses some. The sample has under 15,000 clones, about 80% seen once. Sequencing was performed on CD4+ or CD8+ T cells sorted from blood, taken in a trial of the OX40 agonist ivuxolimab. This TCR came from an adult with an advanced solid tumor such as melanoma, head and neck, liver or kidney cancer. The chain recombines TRBV11-3 with TRBJ2-1; 7 nucleotides match TRBD2. The CDR3 reads CASSFRGRGSYNEQFF. The CDR3 DNA reads TGTGCCAGCAGCTTTCGTGGGAGGGGCTCCTACAATGAGCAGTTCTTC.